This TCR beta chain was retrieved from a study of blood T cells in healthy people across ages. There are 13 residues in the CDR3. Next came a second PCR, run for about 7 to 12 cycles, which used a sample-barcoded 5' primer along with a J-beta primer mix. TCRdb reanalysed the 5' RACE reads using MiXCR and keeps one entry per CDR3 protein. The profile shows around 1,100,000 distinct CDR3 sequences, roughly two fifths of them singletons. The gene calls are TRBV21-1 and TRBJ2-7; the table's D call, TRBD1, was not checked against the DNA. TRBV21-1 is assigned pseudogene status. Sequenced material: blood. The receptor comes from a man between 18 and 29 years old in good health. The CDR3, as DNA: TGTGCCAGCAAAGAAACAGGGGGGAACGAGCAGTACTTC. This sequence encodes CASKETGGNEQYF.